Listed below are T cell receptor beta chains from one sample, sequenced in a study of metastatic and nonmetastatic thyroid tumors. TCRdb reanalyzed the PCR reads with MiXCR. The table has under 25,000 clones, 25% to 30% seen once. Sequenced input: blood. The receptor set was obtained from a female donor with papillary thyroid cancer or a benign thyroid nodule (not recorded which). Some clones in this sample may be carry-over from other donors' samples. The CDR3 runs from the conserved cysteine through the conserved F or W. A D gene is named only where the DNA matches it firmly. Only some rows state a clone size, as once, few, many or a class for expanded clones.

>TRBJ1-1|TRBV29-1|many|NA
CSGMGGGNTEAFF
TGCAGCGGAATGGGGGGTGGGAACACTGAAGCTTTCTTT
>TRBJ2-2|TRBV11-3|many|NA
CASSFARETGELFF
TGTGCCAGCAGCTTCGCTCGGGAGACCGGGGAGCTGTTTTTT
>TRBJ2-7|TRBV6-1|NA|NA
CASSFGRAGEQYF
TGTGCCAGCAGCTTCGGAAGGGCGGGGGAGCAGTACTTC
>TRBJ2-1|TRBV6-1|medium-sized|NA
CASTTGTLHVNEQFF
TGTGCCAGCACCACCGGGACTCTGCATGTCAATGAGCAGTTCTTC
>TRBJ2-3|TRBV10-3|NA|NA
CAISTGQGGVDTQYF
TGTGCCATCAGCACAGGGCAGGGGGGTGTAGATACGCAGTATTTT
>TRBJ2-5|TRBV2|many|TRBD2
CASSAGRTSGALGETQYF
TGTGCCAGCAGTGCGGGGAGGACTAGCGGTGCGTTGGGAGAGACCCAGTACTTC
>TRBJ2-2|TRBV12-3/TRBV12-4|medium-sized|NA
CASSLRRIGELFF
TGTGCCAGCAGTTTAAGGCGGATCGGGGAGCTGTTTTTT
>TRBJ2-1|TRBV12-3/TRBV12-4|NA|NA
CASIHSAGWPWEQFF
TGTGCCAGCATCCACAGCGCGGGATGGCCATGGGAGCAGTTCTTC
>TRBJ2-6|TRBV5-1|NA|TRBD1
CASRQGTGSFSGANVLTF
TGCGCCAGCAGGCAGGGGACAGGTTCCTTCTCTGGGGCCAACGTCCTGACTTTC
>TRBJ1-3|TRBV7-8|many|NA
CASSQGLSRSGNTIYF
TGTGCCAGCAGCCAGGGACTAAGCCGGTCTGGAAACACCATATATTTT
>TRBJ2-5|TRBV20-1|NA|NA
CSARASEETQYF
TGCAGTGCTAGAGCCTCCGAAGAGACCCAGTACTTC
>TRBJ1-3|TRBV10-3|many|NA
CAISEHSGNTIYF
TGTGCCATCAGTGAACACTCTGGAAACACCATATATTTT
>TRBJ1-1|TRBV5-1|NA|NA
CASSLRPALNTEAFF
TGCGCCAGCAGCTTGCGGCCAGCCTTGAACACTGAAGCTTTCTTT
>TRBJ2-3|TRBV11-2|NA|NA
CASSLDQVKSTDTQYF
TGTGCCAGCAGCTTAGATCAGGTGAAAAGCACAGATACGCAGTATTTT
>TRBJ2-2|TRBV18|many|NA
CASSPQGAGELFF
TGTGCCAGCTCACCACAGGGGGCCGGGGAGCTGTTTTTT
>TRBJ2-7|TRBV6-1|medium-sized|TRBD1
CASIWGQGDEQYF
TGTGCCAGCATTTGGGGGCAGGGGGACGAGCAGTACTTC
>TRBJ1-6|TRBV5-5|many|NA
CASSSPTRNSPLHF
TGTGCCAGCAGCTCCCCCACCCGCAATTCACCCCTCCACTTT
>TRBJ2-7|TRBV20-1|NA|TRBD2
CSASLLAGYEQYF
TGCAGTGCTAGCCTCCTAGCGGGATACGAGCAGTACTTC
>TRBJ1-1|TRBV30|many|NA
CAWSKIGVEAFF
TGTGCCTGGAGTAAGATAGGGGTTGAAGCTTTCTTT
>TRBJ1-3|TRBV6-1|few|NA
CASSASTAGNTIYF
TGTGCCAGCAGTGCGTCGACGGCTGGAAACACCATATATTTT
>TRBJ2-2|TRBV11-3|NA|NA
CASSVTPLSGELFF
TGTGCCAGCAGTGTGACCCCCCTGTCCGGGGAGCTGTTTTTT
>TRBJ1-2|TRBV20-1|NA|TRBD1
CSATTTGANGYTF
TGCAGTGCTACGACGACAGGGGCAAATGGCTACACCTTC
>TRBJ2-7|TRBV15|few|NA
CATSRTRDIWYEQYF
TGTGCCACCAGCAGAACCCGGGACATATGGTACGAGCAGTACTTC
>TRBJ2-7|TRBV20-1|medium-sized|NA
CSASVPDLYEQYF
TGCAGTGCTAGCGTTCCCGATTTGTACGAGCAGTACTTC
>TRBJ2-1|TRBV4-1|many|NA
CASSQDAYNEQFF
TGCGCCAGCAGCCAAGACGCTTACAATGAGCAGTTCTTC
>TRBJ2-7|TRBV13|NA|TRBD2
CASSLVASGYEQYF
TGTGCCAGCAGCTTAGTGGCTAGCGGCTACGAGCAGTACTTC
>TRBJ2-3|TRBV12-3/TRBV12-4|NA|NA
CASSSRDGGTDTQYF
TGTGCCAGCAGCTCCCGGGACGGAGGGACAGATACGCAGTATTTT
>TRBJ2-7|TRBV19|few|TRBD2
CASITSVSSYEQYF
TGTGCCAGTATTACTAGCGTGAGCTCCTACGAGCAGTACTTC
>TRBJ1-3|TRBV6-1|medium-sized|NA
CASRITTSSGNTIYF
TGTGCCAGCAGAATCACAACTAGCTCTGGAAACACCATATATTTT
>TRBJ1-1|TRBV20-1|NA|NA
CSARAPLDGWRNEAFF
TGCAGTGCTAGAGCCCCATTGGATGGATGGCGGAATGAAGCTTTCTTT
>TRBJ2-5|TRBV7-2|many|NA
CAVGGETQYF
TGTGCGGTCGGCGGGGAGACCCAGTACTTC
>TRBJ1-1|TRBV7-9|many|NA
CASSLVPGVNTEAFF
TGTGCCAGCAGCTTAGTCCCAGGAGTGAACACTGAAGCTTTCTTT
>TRBJ2-1|TRBV4-1|many|NA
CASSQKLTSGSYNEQFF
TGCGCCAGCAGCCAAAAACTTACAAGTGGGAGCTACAATGAGCAGTTCTTC
>TRBJ2-7|TRBV6-2/TRBV6-3|NA|NA
CASSYSGAYEQYF
TGTGCCAGCAGTTACTCGGGAGCCTACGAGCAGTACTTC
>TRBJ1-2|TRBV6-4|NA|TRBD1
CASSLYTPGQRNGYTF
TGTGCCAGCAGTCTCTACACGCCGGGACAGCGGAATGGCTACACCTTC
>TRBJ2-1|TRBV18|NA|NA
CASSPMNNEQFF
TGTGCCAGCTCACCAATGAACAATGAGCAGTTCTTC
>TRBJ2-1|TRBV7-9|many|TRBD2
CASSAYGGGSYNEQFF
TGTGCCAGCAGCGCATATGGGGGGGGCTCCTACAATGAGCAGTTCTTC
>TRBJ1-1|TRBV5-4|NA|NA
CASSSQAKMNTEAFF
TGTGCCAGCAGCTCCCAGGCAAAAATGAACACTGAAGCTTTCTTT
>TRBJ2-7|TRBV3-1|many|TRBD2
CASSQGASGSSYEQYF
TGTGCCAGCAGCCAAGGAGCTAGCGGGAGTTCTTACGAGCAGTACTTC
>TRBJ1-1|TRBV20-1|medium-sized|TRBD1
CSAGGGTVMNTEAFF
TGCAGTGCTGGCGGGGGGACAGTGATGAACACTGAAGCTTTCTTT
>TRBJ2-1|TRBV9|many|NA
CASGGADNEQFF
TGTGCCAGTGGGGGAGCAGACAATGAGCAGTTCTTC
>TRBJ1-2|TRBV20-1|NA|NA
CSARVTRGHYGYTF
TGCAGTGCTAGAGTCACTAGGGGTCACTATGGCTACACCTTC
>TRBJ1-2|TRBV6-2/TRBV6-3|few|NA
CASITPGALAYGYTF
TGTGCCAGCATTACCCCAGGGGCCCTTGCCTATGGCTACACCTTC
>TRBJ1-2|TRBV27|NA|NA
CASSLYTPAVGGGYTF
TGTGCCAGCAGTTTATACACCCCAGCGGTTGGGGGGGGCTACACCTTC
>TRBJ1-1|TRBV5-1|NA|NA
CASSSPQGVNTEAFF
TGCGCCAGCAGCTCACCCCAGGGTGTGAACACTGAAGCTTTCTTT